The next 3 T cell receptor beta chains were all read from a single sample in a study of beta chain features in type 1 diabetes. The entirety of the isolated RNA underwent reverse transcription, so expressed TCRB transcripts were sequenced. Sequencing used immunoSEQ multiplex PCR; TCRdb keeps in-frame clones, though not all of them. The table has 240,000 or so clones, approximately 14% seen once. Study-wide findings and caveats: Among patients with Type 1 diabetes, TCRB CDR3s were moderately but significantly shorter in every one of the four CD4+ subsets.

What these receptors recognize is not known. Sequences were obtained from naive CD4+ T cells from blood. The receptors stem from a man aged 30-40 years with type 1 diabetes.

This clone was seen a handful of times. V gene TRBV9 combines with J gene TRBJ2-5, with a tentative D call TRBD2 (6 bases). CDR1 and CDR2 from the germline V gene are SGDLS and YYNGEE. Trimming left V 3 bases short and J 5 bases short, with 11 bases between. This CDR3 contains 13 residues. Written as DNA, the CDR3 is TGTGCCAGCAGCGCGCGGGATAGGGAGACCCAGTACTTC. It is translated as CASSARDRETQYF.

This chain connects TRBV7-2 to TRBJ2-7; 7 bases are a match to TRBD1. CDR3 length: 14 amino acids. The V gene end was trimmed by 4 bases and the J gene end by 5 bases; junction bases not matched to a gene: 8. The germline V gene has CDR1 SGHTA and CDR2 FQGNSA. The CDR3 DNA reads TGTGCCAGCAGCTACCGACAGGGTGGCCACGAGCAGTACTTC. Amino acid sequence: CASSYRQGGHEQYF.

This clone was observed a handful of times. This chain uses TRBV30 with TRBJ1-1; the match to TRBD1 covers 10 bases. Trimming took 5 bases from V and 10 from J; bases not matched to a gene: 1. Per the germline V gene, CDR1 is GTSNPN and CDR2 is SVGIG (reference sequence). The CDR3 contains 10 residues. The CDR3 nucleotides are TGTGCCTGGGACAGGGGGCCAGCTTTCTTT. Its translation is CAWDRGPAFF.